The present T cell receptor beta chain was sequenced within a study of blood T cells in healthy people across ages. A word on this clonotype: The antigen remains unidentified. The junction departs from germline at one end; a sequencing error may be responsible.

The CDR3 sequence is 12 residues long. In germline, CDR1 is SEHNR, CDR2 FQNEAQ (reference sequence). Regarding the study as a whole: More naive CD4+ cells and higher diversity marked long-lived donors relative to aged donors.

Primed by a sample-barcoded 5' primer and a J-beta primer mix, a second PCR proceeded for about 6 to 12 cycles. TCRdb re-analysed the 5' RACE reads in MiXCR, keeping a single row per CDR3 protein. The table lists roughly 1.6 million distinct CDR3 sequences, about 31% of them singletons. Source material: blood. The chain couples TRBV7-9 to TRBJ2-3; no reliable D call. The TCR comes from a woman in her twenties or thirties in good health. CDR3 coding DNA: TGTGCCGGCAGCCCTATAATGGATACGCAGTATTTT. This encodes CAGSPIMDTQYF.